Listed below are T cell receptor beta chains from one sample, sequenced in a study of blood T cell repertoires in COVID-19. The protocol was immunoSEQ multiplex PCR, while the TCRdb copy is restricted to in-frame clones and leaves out a portion. Of 65,000 to 95,000 clones listed, around 83% are singletons. The specimen sequenced was peripheral blood. Receptors were obtained from a woman aged 45 to 65 with acute or convalescent COVID-19. Both conserved end residues are part of each CDR3. The order of the fields is V gene, J gene, CDR3 protein.

>TRBV7-3|TRBJ2-3
CASSFGRDRLYF
>TRBV7-2|TRBJ1-1
CASSLLQEGEAFF
>TRBV25-1|TRBJ1-2
CASSAGQGLYGYTF
>TRBV7-6|TRBJ2-7
CASSLDDRAGEQYF
>TRBV11-2|TRBJ2-7
CASNTPRGWGEQYF
>TRBV29-1|TRBJ1-1
CSVDRGRAFF
>TRBV5-1|TRBJ2-7
CASTITGASYEQYF
>TRBV3-1/TRBV3-2|TRBJ1-4
CASSQKGTWTWGHEKLFF
>TRBV9|TRBJ1-2
CASSVAAHRQGERGAYGYTF
>TRBV6-5|TRBJ1-5
CASRPGQGNQPQHF
>TRBV4-2|TRBJ2-5
CASSQEDSGGNTQYF
>TRBV5-1|TRBJ2-7
CASQSGSAGYEQYF
>TRBV5-4|TRBJ2-1
CASSLASGGINEQFF
>TRBV2|TRBJ2-5
CASSGVRGQETQYF
>TRBV12-3/TRBV12-4|TRBJ2-5
CASSFNSQETQYF
>TRBV19|TRBJ2-1
CASSRTSGQSYNEQFF
>TRBV7-8|TRBJ1-1
CASSLTGQMNTEAFF
>TRBV11-2|TRBJ2-1
CASSLEPISEQFF
>TRBV5-1|TRBJ2-3
CASRPGTQNTDTQYF
>TRBV21-1|TRBJ1-4
CASSKGDSATNEKLFF
>TRBV9|TRBJ2-7
CASSESPGTSYEQYF
>TRBV27|TRBJ1-2
CASGPRDRGGYTF
>TRBV20-1|TRBJ2-1
CSHEPDNEQFF
>TRBV7-9|TRBJ2-1
CASSLEGRGYHEQFF
>TRBV5-6|TRBJ2-2
CASSSESLAGGLWGELFF
>TRBV2|TRBJ1-3
CASSDDYFSGNTIYF
>TRBV10-3|TRBJ2-6
CAIGGQGSGANVLTF
>TRBV5-4|TRBJ2-1
CASSSFSRSPNNEQFF
>TRBV18|TRBJ1-1
CASSPLSGGARGTEAFF
>TRBV5-1|TRBJ1-6
CASSSDRANSPLHF
>TRBV27|TRBJ1-1
CASSPRRGSNTEAFF
>TRBV7-9|TRBJ2-5
CASSFGGPTSGRETQYF
>TRBV14|TRBJ1-4
CASSRKGRFNEKLFF
>TRBV3-1/TRBV3-2|TRBJ1-3
CASSQLDRPNTIYF
>TRBV6-2/TRBV6-3|TRBJ2-3
CASSYDGGRADTQYF
>TRBV7-2|TRBJ2-3
CASSLGLAGASDTQYF
>TRBV19|TRBJ1-2
CASSMAGQGARYGYTF
>TRBV4-2|TRBJ2-4
CASSQVLAGGLENIQYF
>TRBV4-3|TRBJ1-2
CASSQGTLAGDGYTF
>TRBV28|TRBJ1-1
CVSSLDRRSAFF
>TRBV30|TRBJ1-1
CAWSTRTLTEAFF
>TRBV5-6|TRBJ2-6
CASSLTRGGFGANVLTF
>TRBV30|TRBJ1-6
CAWRDRTNSPLHF
>TRBV2|TRBJ2-7
CASRAGLAGGYEQYF
>TRBV7-8|TRBJ2-7
CASSLATGTGRGEQYF
>TRBV29-1|TRBJ1-1
CSVTGTFEAFF
>TRBV28|TRBJ1-3
CASTRGTGVIGNTIYF
>TRBV6-4|TRBJ1-5
CASSVDFGDQPQHF
>TRBV20-1|TRBJ1-2
CSASRRDSSHGYTF
>TRBV30|TRBJ2-2
CAWSRLAYGELFF
>TRBV12-5|TRBJ2-5
CASGLVGGETQYF
>TRBV11-2|TRBJ2-7
CASSLAGAYGEQYF
>TRBV7-8|TRBJ1-2
CASSLGGLDGYTF
>TRBV9|TRBJ2-2
CASSVGRAGDGTGELFF
>TRBV15|TRBJ2-5
CATSRVIVRTRGLLETQYF
>TRBV7-2|TRBJ2-1
CASSLRPSGRSEQFF